This T cell receptor (beta chain) was captured by sequencing in a study of T cells in Graves' hyperthyroidism and ophthalmopathy. The investigators amplified TCR beta CDR3 regions from RNA transcripts. The HTBI set primed first-round TCR CDR3 RT-PCR. Each CDR3 protein gets one entry after TCRdb re-called the multiplex PCR reads with MiXCR. The sample gives approximately 520,000 distinct CDR3 sequences, roughly a quarter of which show up once; roughly 10% is in the top ten. Germline values: CDR1 MDHEN, CDR2 SYDVKM. V dropped 6 bases and J dropped 3 bases, with 26 bases sitting between them. The CDR3 length is 19 residues.

The V gene is TRBV28, the J gene TRBJ2-2, with D possibly matching TRBD1 (6 bases). The receptor was derived from a woman aged 25 to 45 with Graves' ophthalmopathy. The sequenced sample was blood. Here the CDR3 DNA reads TGTGCCAGCAGCCGAAACAGGGTGTGGGGAACGTTGTACACCGGGGAGCTGTTTTTT. Its protein product is CASSRNRVWGTLYTGELFF.